The 13 T cell receptor beta chains below all came from one sample that was sequenced in a study of blood T cell repertoires in COVID-19. Profiling relied on immunoSEQ multiplex PCR, and the TCRdb table lists in-frame clones only, not all of them. The repertoire holds about 230,000 clones, with about nine tenths as singletons. The sequenced sample was PBMCs or T cells enriched from blood (not recorded which). These receptors all come from a young man who had recovered from COVID-19.

The rearrangement joins TRBV19 to TRBJ1-5; TRBD1 matches at 7 bases. Germline V lookup: CDR1 LNHDA, CDR2 SQIVND (reference sequence). CDR3 length equals 15 residues. The V segment lost 6 bases and the J segment 1 base; nucleotides outside the gene matches: 6. The CDR3 region has the DNA TGTGCCAGTAGCTCGACAGGGTCCAGCAATCAGCCCCAGCATTTT. Residues: CASSSTGSSNQPQHF.

The CDR3 sequence: CASRQGYYEQYF. As DNA, the CDR3 is TGTGCCAGCAGACAGGGGTACTACGAGCAGTACTTC. The chain employs TRBV25-1 and TRBJ2-7, with TRBD1 matching 7 bases. The CDR3 has 12 amino acids. V dropped 6 bases and J dropped 3; count of bases not matched to a gene: 2. Per germline, CDR1 MGHDK and CDR2 SYGVNS.

The chain has TRBV28 and TRBJ2-1; D might be TRBD2 (6 bases). Between the trimmed V and J ends, which lost 5 bases and 0 bases, there was a span of 20 bases. CDR1 and CDR2 from the germline V gene are MDHEN and SYDVKM. This CDR3 has 18 amino acids. CDR3 sequence (DNA): TGTGCCAGCAGTCCCGGACTGACGCGGGACCTCTCCTACAATGAGCAGTTCTTC. It is translated as CASSPGLTRDLSYNEQFF.

The chain couples TRBV3-1 (or the pseudogene TRBV3-2) to TRBJ1-4; TRBD1 is a possible D gene (5 bases). This CDR3 contains 14 residues. Trimming stripped 2 bases from V and 2 bases from J, with 6 bases between. Germline loops: CDR1 LGHDT, CDR2 YNNKEL (reference sequence). The CDR3 nucleotides are TGTGCCAGCAGCCAATCAGGGACTAATGAAAAACTGTTTTTT. Protein: CASSQSGTNEKLFF.

This clone was found once. This chain links TRBV11-2 with TRBJ1-1; TRBD1 agrees at 7 bases. This CDR3 has 11 residues. From germline, CDR1 is SGHAT and CDR2 FQNNGV. J gave up 11 bases and V 5 bases, and 5 bases lay outside the gene matches. The CDR3 DNA reads as TGTGCCAGCAGCCAAGACAGGGACGCTTTCTTT. It codes for CASSQDRDAFF.

The chain carries TRBV10-1 and TRBJ2-5; 9 bases line up with TRBD2. Germline CDR1 reads WNHNN; CDR2 reads SYGVQD (reference sequence). V lost 5 bases and J lost 0; bases outside the gene matches: 4. CDR3 length: 15 residues. This CDR3 is CASSSSGANQETQYF. The CDR3 nucleotides read TGCGCCAGCAGTTCTAGCGGGGCGAACCAAGAGACCCAGTACTTC.

J is TRBJ2-4 and V is TRBV11-3; 8 bases align to TRBD2. The germline gives CDR1 SGHNT, CDR2 YENEEA. The CDR3 sequence is 16 residues long. V lost 5 bases and J lost 9; bases outside the gene matches: 15. The CDR3 coding sequence is TGTGCCAGCAGCCCCCAGGGCCCAGCGGGAGTACCCATTCAGTACTTC. Its protein product is CASSPQGPAGVPIQYF.

This chain uses TRBV3-1 (or the pseudogene TRBV3-2) with TRBJ1-4; no firm D call. Trimming pared 1 base from V and 0 bases from J, leaving 3 bases between. The CDR3 contains 14 residues. The germline V gene has CDR1 LGHDT and CDR2 YNNKEL (reference sequence). This CDR3 reads CASSQGATNEKLFF. The CDR3 nucleotides read TGTGCCAGCAGCCAAGGAGCAACTAATGAAAAACTGTTTTTT.

This chain joins TRBV27 and TRBJ2-1; TRBD2 agrees at 10 bases. There are 13 residues in the CDR3. V lost 7 bases and J lost 6; bases outside the gene matches: 3. In germline, CDR1 is MNHEY, CDR2 SMNVEV (reference sequence). CDR3 nucleotides: TGTGCCAGCAAGTCTAGCGGGAGCAATGAGCAGTTCTTC. This sequence encodes CASKSSGSNEQFF.

This clone was seen only a few times. The V call is TRBV2, the J call TRBJ2-5; 9 positions match TRBD1. The CDR3 length is 14 residues. Trimming removed 5 bases from V and 1 base from J; junction bases left unmatched: 2. The germline V gene has CDR1 SNHLY and CDR2 FYNNEI. The CDR3: CASSRDRVQETQYF. For the CDR3, the DNA is TGTGCCAGCAGTCGGGACAGGGTCCAAGAGACCCAGTACTTC. The full variable domain, completed using reference TRBV2 and TRBJ2-5, is EPEVTQTPSHQVTQMGQEVILRCVPISNHLYFYWYRQILGQKVEFLVSFYNNEISEKSEIFDDQFSVERPDGSNFTLKIRSTKLEDSAMYFCASSRDRVQETQYFGPGTRLLVL.

The chain couples TRBV27 to TRBJ1-2, with D possibly TRBD1 on 5 matching bases. This CDR3 contains 15 residues. Per the germline V gene, CDR1 is MNHEY and CDR2 is SMNVEV (reference sequence). V gave up 3 bases and J gave up 8 bases, with 19 bases separating them. The CDR3 sequence is CASSLIPAGPVGYTF. As DNA, the CDR3 is TGTGCCAGCAGTTTGATCCCTGCAGGGCCCGTCGGCTACACCTTC.

In this sample, this clone turned up once. The rearrangement joins TRBV6-5 to TRBJ1-2; TRBD1 might be the D (6 bases). The V and J ends lost 7 bases and 3 bases respectively, with 18 bases between them. This CDR3 has 15 amino acids. Germline V CDR1 and CDR2: MNHEY, SVGAGI. The CDR3: CASTKTGGAYYGYTF. The CDR3 DNA sequence: TGTGCCAGCACTAAAACGGGGGGGGCTTACTATGGCTACACCTTC.

The gene calls are TRBV18 and TRBJ2-7, with 11 nucleotides matching TRBD1. The CDR3 is made up of 14 amino acids. Germline trimming cut 4 bases from V and 4 bases from J; bases unmatched to any gene: 3. In germline, CDR1 is KGHSH, CDR2 LQKENI. This CDR3 is CASSRGTGGYEQYF. CDR3 coding DNA: TGTGCCAGCTCACGCGGGACAGGGGGGTACGAGCAGTACTTC.